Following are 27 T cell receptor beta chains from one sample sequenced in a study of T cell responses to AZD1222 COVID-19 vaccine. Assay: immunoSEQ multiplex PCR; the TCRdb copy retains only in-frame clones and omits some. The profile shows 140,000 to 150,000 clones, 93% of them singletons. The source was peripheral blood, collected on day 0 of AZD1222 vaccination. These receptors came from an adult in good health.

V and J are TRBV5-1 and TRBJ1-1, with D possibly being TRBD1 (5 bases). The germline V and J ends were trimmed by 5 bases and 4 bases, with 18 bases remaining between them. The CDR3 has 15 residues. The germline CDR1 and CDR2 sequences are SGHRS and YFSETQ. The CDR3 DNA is TGCGCCAGCAGAAACGGACCCCAGGGCGGCACTGAAGCTTTCTTT. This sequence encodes CASRNGPQGGTEAFF.

The CDR3 reads CASSESSGDNNEQFF. In DNA form, the CDR3 reads TGTGCCAGCAGCGAATCGAGCGGGGACAACAATGAGCAGTTCTTC. J is TRBJ2-1 and V is TRBV11-2, with D tentatively TRBD2 (7 bases). CDR3 length: 15 amino acids. CDR1 and CDR2 (germline): SGHAT, FQNNGV. The ends were cut back, 5 bases at V and 5 bases at J, with 16 bases in the middle.

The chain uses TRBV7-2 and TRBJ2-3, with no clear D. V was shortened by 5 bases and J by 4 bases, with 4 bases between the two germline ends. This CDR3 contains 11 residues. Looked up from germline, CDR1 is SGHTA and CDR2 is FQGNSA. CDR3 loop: CASSGADTQYF. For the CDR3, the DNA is TGTGCCAGCAGCGGGGCAGATACGCAGTATTTT.

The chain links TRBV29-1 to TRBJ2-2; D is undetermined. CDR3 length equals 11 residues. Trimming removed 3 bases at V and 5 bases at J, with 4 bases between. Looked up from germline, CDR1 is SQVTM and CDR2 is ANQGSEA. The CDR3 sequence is CSVEGTGELFF. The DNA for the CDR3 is TGCAGCGTTGAGGGGACCGGGGAGCTGTTTTTT.

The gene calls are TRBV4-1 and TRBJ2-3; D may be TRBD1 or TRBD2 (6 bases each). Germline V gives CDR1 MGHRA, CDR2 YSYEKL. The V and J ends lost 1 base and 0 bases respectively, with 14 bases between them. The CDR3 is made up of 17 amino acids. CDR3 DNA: TGCGCCAGCAGCCAAGGGTGGGGCGGGACAAGCACAGATACGCAGTATTTT. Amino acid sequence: CASSQGWGGTSTDTQYF.

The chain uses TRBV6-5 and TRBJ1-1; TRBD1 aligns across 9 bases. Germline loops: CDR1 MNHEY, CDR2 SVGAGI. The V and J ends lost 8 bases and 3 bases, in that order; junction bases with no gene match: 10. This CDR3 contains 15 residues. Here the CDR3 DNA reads TGTGCCAGCGGAACAGGGGGCGCGGGGGACACTGAAGCTTTCTTT. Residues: CASGTGGAGDTEAFF.

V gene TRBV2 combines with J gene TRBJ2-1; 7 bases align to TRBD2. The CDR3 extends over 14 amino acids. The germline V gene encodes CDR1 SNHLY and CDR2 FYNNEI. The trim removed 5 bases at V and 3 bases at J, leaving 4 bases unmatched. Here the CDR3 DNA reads TGTGCCAGCAGTCCCGGACTAGTCTACAATGAGCAGTTCTTC. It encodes CASSPGLVYNEQFF.

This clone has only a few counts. The DNA of the CDR3 is TGTGCCAGCAGTGAAGGGACTGACCAAGAGACCCAGTACTTC. Translated: CASSEGTDQETQYF. The rearrangement uses TRBV6-1 and TRBJ2-5, with TRBD2 as a possible D gene (5 bases). This CDR3 region has 14 residues. Per the germline V gene, CDR1 is MNHNS and CDR2 is SASEGT. Trimming left V 1 base short and J 0 bases short, with 6 bases between.

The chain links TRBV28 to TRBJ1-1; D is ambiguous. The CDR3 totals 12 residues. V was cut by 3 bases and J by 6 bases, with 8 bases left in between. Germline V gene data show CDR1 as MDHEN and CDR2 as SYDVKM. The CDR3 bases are TGTGCCAGCAGTTTCGGAGGCCCTGAAGCTTTCTTT. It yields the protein CASSFGGPEAFF.

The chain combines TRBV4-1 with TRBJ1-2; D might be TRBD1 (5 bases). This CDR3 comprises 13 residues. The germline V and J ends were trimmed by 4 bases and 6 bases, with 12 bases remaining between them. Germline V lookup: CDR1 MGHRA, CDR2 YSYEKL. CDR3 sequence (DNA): TGCGCCAGCAGCCCCCCCCAGGGCAATGGCTACACCTTC. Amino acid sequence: CASSPPQGNGYTF.

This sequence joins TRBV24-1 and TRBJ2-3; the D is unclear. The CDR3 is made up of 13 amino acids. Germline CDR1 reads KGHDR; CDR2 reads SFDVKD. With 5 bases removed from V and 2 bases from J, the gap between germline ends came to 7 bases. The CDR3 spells CATSAVATDTQYF. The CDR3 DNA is TGTGCCACCAGTGCGGTGGCCACAGATACGCAGTATTTT.

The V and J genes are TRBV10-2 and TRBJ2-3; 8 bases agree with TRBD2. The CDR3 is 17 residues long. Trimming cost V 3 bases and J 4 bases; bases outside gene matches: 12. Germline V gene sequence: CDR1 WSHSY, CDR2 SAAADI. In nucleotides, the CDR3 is TGCGCCAGCAGTGACTCCTGGACTAGCTGGTCGGCAGATACGCAGTATTTT. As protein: CASSDSWTSWSADTQYF.

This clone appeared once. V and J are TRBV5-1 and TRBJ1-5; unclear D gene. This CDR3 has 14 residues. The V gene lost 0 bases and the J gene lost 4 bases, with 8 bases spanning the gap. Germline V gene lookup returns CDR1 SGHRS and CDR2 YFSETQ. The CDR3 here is CASSLGSGNQPQHF. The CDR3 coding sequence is TGCGCCAGCAGCTTGGGGTCGGGAAATCAGCCCCAGCATTTT.

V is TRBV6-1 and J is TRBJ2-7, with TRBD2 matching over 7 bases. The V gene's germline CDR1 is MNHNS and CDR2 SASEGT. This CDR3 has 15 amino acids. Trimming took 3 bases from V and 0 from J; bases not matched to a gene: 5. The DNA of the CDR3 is TGTGCCAGCAGTGACACTAGCGCGAGCTCCTACGAGCAGTACTTC. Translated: CASSDTSASSYEQYF.

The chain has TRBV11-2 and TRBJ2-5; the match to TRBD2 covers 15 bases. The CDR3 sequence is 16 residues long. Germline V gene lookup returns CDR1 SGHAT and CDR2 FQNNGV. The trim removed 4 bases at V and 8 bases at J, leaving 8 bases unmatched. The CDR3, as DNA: TGTGCCAGCAGCTCCCCTACGGGACTAGCGGGGGGAACCCAGTACTTC. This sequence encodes CASSSPTGLAGGTQYF.

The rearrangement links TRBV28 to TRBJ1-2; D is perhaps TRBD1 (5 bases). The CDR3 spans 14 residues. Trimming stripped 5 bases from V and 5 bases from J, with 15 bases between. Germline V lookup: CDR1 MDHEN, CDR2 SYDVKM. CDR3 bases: TGTGCCAGCAGTCTCAGGGTGAAGAAGTATGGCTACACCTTC. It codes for CASSLRVKKYGYTF.

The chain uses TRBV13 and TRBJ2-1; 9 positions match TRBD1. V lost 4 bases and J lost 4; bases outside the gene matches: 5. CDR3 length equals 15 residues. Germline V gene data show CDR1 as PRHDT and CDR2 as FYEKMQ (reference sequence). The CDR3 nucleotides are TGTGCCAGCAGCTCCGGGACAGGGTTTTACAATGAGCAGTTCTTC. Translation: CASSSGTGFYNEQFF.

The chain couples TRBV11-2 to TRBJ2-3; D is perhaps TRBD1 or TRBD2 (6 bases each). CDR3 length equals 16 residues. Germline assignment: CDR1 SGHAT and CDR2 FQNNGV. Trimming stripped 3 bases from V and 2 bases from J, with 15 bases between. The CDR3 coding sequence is TGTGCCAGCAGCTTTATCCGGGGGCCTTACACAGATACGCAGTATTTT. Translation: CASSFIRGPYTDTQYF.

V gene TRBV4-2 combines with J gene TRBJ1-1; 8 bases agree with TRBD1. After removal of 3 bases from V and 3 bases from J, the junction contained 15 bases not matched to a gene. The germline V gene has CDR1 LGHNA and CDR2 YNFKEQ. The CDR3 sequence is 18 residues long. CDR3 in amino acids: CASSHAPGQELTDTEAFF. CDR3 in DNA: TGTGCCAGCAGCCACGCCCCGGGACAGGAATTAACCGACACTGAAGCTTTCTTT.

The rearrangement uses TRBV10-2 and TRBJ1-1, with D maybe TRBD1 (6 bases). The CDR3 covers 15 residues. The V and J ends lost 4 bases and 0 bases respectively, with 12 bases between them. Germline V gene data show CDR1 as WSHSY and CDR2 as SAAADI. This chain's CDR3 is CASSAWGQVNTEAFF. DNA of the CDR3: TGCGCCAGCAGTGCTTGGGGGCAAGTGAACACTGAAGCTTTCTTT.

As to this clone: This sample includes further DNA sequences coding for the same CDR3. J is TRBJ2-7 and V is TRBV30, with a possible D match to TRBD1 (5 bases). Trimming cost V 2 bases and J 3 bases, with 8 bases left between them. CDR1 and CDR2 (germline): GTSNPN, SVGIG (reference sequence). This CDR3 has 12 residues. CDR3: CAWSTGVYEQYF. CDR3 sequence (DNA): TGTGCCTGGAGTACAGGAGTCTACGAGCAGTACTTC.

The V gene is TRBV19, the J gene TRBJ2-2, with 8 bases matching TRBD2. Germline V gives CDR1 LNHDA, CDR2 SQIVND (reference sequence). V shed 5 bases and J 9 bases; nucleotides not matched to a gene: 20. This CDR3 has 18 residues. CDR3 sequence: CASSRPTLAGMWGRELFF. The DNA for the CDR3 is TGTGCCAGTAGTCGTCCCACCTTAGCGGGAATGTGGGGAAGGGAGCTGTTTTTT.

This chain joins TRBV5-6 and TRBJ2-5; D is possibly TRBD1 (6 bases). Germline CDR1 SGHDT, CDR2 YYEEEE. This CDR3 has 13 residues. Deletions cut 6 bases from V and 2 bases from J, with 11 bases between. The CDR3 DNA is TGTGCCAGCAACCCTCAGGGGCAAGAGACCCAGTACTTC. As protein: CASNPQGQETQYF.

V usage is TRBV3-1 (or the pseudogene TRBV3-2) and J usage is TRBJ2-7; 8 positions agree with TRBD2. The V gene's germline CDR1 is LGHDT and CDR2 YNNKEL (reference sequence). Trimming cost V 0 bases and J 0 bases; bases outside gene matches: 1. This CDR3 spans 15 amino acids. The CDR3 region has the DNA TGTGCCAGCAGCCAAGACAGCGGGAGCTCCTACGAGCAGTACTTC. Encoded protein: CASSQDSGSSYEQYF.

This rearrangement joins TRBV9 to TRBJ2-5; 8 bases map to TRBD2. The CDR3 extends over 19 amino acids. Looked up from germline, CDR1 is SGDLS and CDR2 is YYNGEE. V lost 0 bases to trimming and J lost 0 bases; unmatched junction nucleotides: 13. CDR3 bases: TGTGCCAGCAGCGTAGGGGAGTGGAGAATAGCGGGGTACCAAGAGACCCAGTACTTC. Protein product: CASSVGEWRIAGYQETQYF.

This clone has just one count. CDR3 nucleotide sequence: TGTGCCTGGAGGGACAGTCAGGATGAGCAGTTCTTC. Amino acids: CAWRDSQDEQFF. V usage is TRBV30 and J usage is TRBJ2-1; a weak D match, TRBD1 (6 bases). V was pared by 3 bases and J by 8 bases, with 11 bases between. The CDR3 totals 12 residues. The germline CDR1 and CDR2 sequences are GTSNPN and SVGIG (reference sequence).

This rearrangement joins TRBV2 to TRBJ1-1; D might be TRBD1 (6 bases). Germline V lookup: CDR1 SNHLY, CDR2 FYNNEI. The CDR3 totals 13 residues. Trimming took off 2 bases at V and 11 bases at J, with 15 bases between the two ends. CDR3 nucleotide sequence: TGTGCCAGCAGTGAACAGGAACAGGGTCGGGCTTTCTTT. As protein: CASSEQEQGRAFF. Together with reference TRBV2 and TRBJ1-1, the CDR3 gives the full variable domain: EPEVTQTPSHQVTQMGQEVILRCVPISNHLYFYWYRQILGQKVEFLVSFYNNEISEKSEIFDDQFSVERPDGSNFTLKIRSTKLEDSAMYFCASSEQEQGRAFFGQGTRLTVV.